The source of this T cell receptor beta chain is a study of T cell repertoires in cytomegalovirus infection. Study-level information: Both CMV infection and a matching HLA type were indicated by public TCR beta signatures.

Regarding this clonotype: The antigen is undetermined.

The CDR3 spans 17 residues. Germline CDR1 and CDR2: MNHNY and SVGAGI (reference sequence). V dropped 5 bases and J dropped 1 base, with 17 bases sitting between them. Study results and caveats: Across the ex vivo response, the dominant clonotypes were HLA-C-restricted CMV-specific TCR beta clonotypes. Totalled public TCR beta family frequency picked out people who carried CMV plus the relevant HLA.

TCRdb ran MiXCR on the reads and lists one entry per CDR3 protein. The sample includes a few hundred thousand distinct CDR3 sequences, approximately 14% of them seen just once. The V gene is TRBV6-6, the J gene TRBJ2-2; D is undetermined. The sequence derives from a human donor in good health (CMV status not recorded). Some clones in this sample may be carry-over from other donors' samples. Material for sequencing was PBMCs. CDR3 residues: CASSAHFWSQNTGELFF. The CDR3 DNA sequence: TGTGCCAGCAGTGCCCACTTTTGGTCCCAGAACACCGGGGAGCTGTTTTTT.